This T cell receptor beta chain originates from a study of cytomegalovirus exposure and HLA in healthy donors. Study in general: HLA-typed donors were the source of about 85 million unique TCRs, which an early data release held.

The PCR made use of 60 Vbeta and 13 Jbeta primers. The protocol was immunoSEQ multiplex PCR, while the TCRdb copy is restricted to in-frame clones and leaves out a portion. The sample yields about 84,000 clones, of which the top ten take up around 0.6%. This CDR3 is built from 16 residues. The V and J ends lost 2 bases and 7 bases, in that order; junction bases with no gene match: 10. Germline assignment: CDR1 SGHNT and CDR2 YYREEE (reference sequence). General study points: Most subjects' HLA-A and HLA-B alleles were reportedly predicted from TCR beta sequences. With later analysis, a missense DCLRE1C variant became linked to TCR beta V- and J-gene trimming.

Details on this clone: Its antigen is still unknown.

The sequencing input was PBMCs. The origin of this receptor is a man in his fifties or sixties in good health and CMV-seronegative. This chain joins TRBV5-4 and TRBJ2-1, with TRBD2 matching 9 bases. The chain's CDR3 is CASSFGGSGGFNEQFF. The CDR3 nucleotides read TGTGCCAGCAGCTTCGGAGGAAGCGGGGGGTTTAATGAGCAGTTCTTC.